The entry below gives a single TCR beta chain sequence along with its context. Its target is not known. V lost 2 bases and J lost 3, with 11 bases in between. The CDR3 covers 14 residues. This specimen comes from a study of human T cells and chemical hapten exposure. Overall study context: Across the whole study, which lasted roughly 24 weeks, patients were given diphenylcyclopropenone on the scalp once a week. Study results and caveats: TCRs at a frequency above 1 in 1000 stayed unchanged with DPC sensitization.

This sample's time point: pre-sensitization, week 0. Indicated treatment: therapeutic diphenylcyclopropenone sensitization with weekly scalp DPC. A single record per CDR3 protein comes from TCRdb applying MiXCR to the RACE reads. Of around 92,000 distinct CDR3 sequences listed, approximately 11% are singletons. This specimen consisted of whole blood, obtained in connection with sensitization to the hapten diphenylcyclopropenone (DPC). This TCR derives from a woman aged 60 to 75 with alopecia areata. Some clones in this sample may be carry-over from other donors' samples. The V call is TRBV12-3 or TRBV12-4, the J call TRBJ2-7; D could derive from TRBD1 or TRBD2 (5 bases each). The CDR3 DNA sequence: TGTGCCAGCAGTTTAACGGGACGCCACTACGAGCAGTACTTC. It encodes CASSLTGRHYEQYF.